This record covers a single TCR beta chain. The antigen remains undetermined. Second-dose timings of about 4 or about 12 weeks were pooled. Trimming left V 0 bases short and J 0 bases short, with 10 bases between. Germline lookup yields CDR1 SGHRS and CDR2 YFSETQ. The CDR3 contains 15 residues. This specimen comes from a study of T cell responses to AZD1222 COVID-19 vaccine. The method was immunoSEQ multiplex PCR; TCRdb's version includes in-frame clones alone and lacks a portion of them. Counted here are 250,000 to 300,000 clones, around 92% occurring once; the ten biggest clones make up about 0.5%. General study results and limits: Sampled repertoires all dated from after the peak T cell response. There were mostly white British donors and more females than males, and clonal diversity was possibly underestimated. AZD1222 recipients seropositive at baseline numbered only six or seven.

This TCR came from an adult who received the AZD1222 COVID-19 vaccine. The material was peripheral blood, obtained 28 days after the second AZD1222 dose. The chain carries TRBV5-1 and TRBJ2-7; the D gene is possibly TRBD2 (7 bases). The CDR3 sequence: CASSLERGGSYEQYF. The CDR3 DNA follows: TGCGCCAGCAGCTTGGAGAGGGGGGGCTCCTACGAGCAGTACTTC.